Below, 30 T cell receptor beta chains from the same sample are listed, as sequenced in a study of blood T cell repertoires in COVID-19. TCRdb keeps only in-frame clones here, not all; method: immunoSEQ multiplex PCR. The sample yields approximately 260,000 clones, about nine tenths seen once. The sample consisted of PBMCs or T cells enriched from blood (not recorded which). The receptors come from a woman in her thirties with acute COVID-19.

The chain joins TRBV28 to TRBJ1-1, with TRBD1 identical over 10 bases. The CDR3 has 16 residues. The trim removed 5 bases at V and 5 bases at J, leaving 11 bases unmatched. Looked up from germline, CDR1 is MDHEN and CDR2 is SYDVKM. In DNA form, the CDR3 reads TGTGCCAGCAGTCCTCGACAGGGGGCTTTGTTTACTGAAGCTTTCTTT. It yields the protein CASSPRQGALFTEAFF.

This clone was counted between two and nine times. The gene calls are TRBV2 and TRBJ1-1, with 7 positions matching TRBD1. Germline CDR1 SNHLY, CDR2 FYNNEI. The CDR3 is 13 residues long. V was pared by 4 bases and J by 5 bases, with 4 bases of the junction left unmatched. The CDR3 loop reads CASSGQGQTEAFF. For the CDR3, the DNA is TGTGCCAGCAGTGGACAGGGTCAAACTGAAGCTTTCTTT. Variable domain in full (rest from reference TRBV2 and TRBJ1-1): EPEVTQTPSHQVTQMGQEVILRCVPISNHLYFYWYRQILGQKVEFLVSFYNNEISEKSEIFDDQFSVERPDGSNFTLKIRSTKLEDSAMYFCASSGQGQTEAFFGQGTRLTVV.

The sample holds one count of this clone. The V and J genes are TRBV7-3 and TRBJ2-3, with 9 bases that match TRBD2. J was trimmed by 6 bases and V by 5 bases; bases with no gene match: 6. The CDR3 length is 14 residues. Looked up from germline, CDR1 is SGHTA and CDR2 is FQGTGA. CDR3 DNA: TGTGCCAGCAGCCGAGCTGGACTAGCGGATACGCAGTATTTT. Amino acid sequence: CASSRAGLADTQYF.

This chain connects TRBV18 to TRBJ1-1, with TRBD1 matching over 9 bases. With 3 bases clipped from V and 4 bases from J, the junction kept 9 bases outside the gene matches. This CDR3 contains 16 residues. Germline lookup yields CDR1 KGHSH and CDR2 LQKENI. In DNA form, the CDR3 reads TGTGCCAGCTCACCCCCGGGACAGGGTCGATTCACTGAAGCTTTCTTT. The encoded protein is CASSPPGQGRFTEAFF.

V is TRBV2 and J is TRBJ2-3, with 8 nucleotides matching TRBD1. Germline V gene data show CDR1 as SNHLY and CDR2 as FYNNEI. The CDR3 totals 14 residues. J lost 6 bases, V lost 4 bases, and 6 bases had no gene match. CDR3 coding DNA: TGTGCCAGCAGTGCGGCAGGGGGCGCGGATACGCAGTATTTT. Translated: CASSAAGGADTQYF.

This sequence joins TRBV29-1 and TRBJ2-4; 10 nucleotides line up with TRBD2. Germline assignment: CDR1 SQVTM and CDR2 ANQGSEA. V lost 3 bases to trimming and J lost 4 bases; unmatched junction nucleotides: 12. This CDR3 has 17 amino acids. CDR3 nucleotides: TGCAGCGTTGAGGATAATGTATCGGGACTAGCGAAAAACATTCAGTACTTC. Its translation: CSVEDNVSGLAKNIQYF.

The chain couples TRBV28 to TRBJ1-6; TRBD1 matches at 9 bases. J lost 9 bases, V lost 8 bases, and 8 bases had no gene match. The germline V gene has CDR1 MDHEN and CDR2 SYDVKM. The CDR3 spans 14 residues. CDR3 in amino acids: CASGPGQGFSPLHF. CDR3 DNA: TGTGCCAGCGGTCCGGGACAGGGTTTTTCACCCCTCCACTTT.

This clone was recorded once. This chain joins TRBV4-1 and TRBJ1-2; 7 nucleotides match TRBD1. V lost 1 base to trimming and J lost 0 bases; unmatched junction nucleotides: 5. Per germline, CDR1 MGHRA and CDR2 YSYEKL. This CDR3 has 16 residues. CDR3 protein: CASSQAGQWTNYGYTF. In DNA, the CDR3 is TGCGCCAGCAGCCAAGCGGGACAGTGGACTAACTATGGCTACACCTTC.

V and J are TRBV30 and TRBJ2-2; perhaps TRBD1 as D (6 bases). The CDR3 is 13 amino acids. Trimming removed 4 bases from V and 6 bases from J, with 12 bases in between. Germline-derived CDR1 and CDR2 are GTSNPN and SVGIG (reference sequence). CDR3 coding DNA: TGTGCCTGGAACTTGGGACAAGCCGGGGAGCTGTTTTTT. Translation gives CAWNLGQAGELFF.

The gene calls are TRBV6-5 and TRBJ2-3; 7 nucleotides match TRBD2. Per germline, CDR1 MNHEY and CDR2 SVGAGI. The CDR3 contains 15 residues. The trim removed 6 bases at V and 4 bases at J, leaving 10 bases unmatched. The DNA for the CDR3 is TGTGCCAGCAGCCTCAGCGGGGCAATTGCAGATACGCAGTATTTT. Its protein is CASSLSGAIADTQYF.

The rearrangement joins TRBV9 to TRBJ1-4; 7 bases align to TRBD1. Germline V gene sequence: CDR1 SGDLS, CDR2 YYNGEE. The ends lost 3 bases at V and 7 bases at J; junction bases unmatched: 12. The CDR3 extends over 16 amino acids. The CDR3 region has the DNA TGTGCCAGCAGCGATACAGGGGTAGCGGACGGTGAAAAACTGTTTTTT. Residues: CASSDTGVADGEKLFF.

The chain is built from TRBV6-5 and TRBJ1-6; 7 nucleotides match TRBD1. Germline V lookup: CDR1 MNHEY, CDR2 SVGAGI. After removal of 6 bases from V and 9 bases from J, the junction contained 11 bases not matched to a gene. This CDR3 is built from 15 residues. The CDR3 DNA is TGTGCCAGCAGCGACAGGGAGATGGCAGTTTCACCCCTCCACTTT. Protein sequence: CASSDREMAVSPLHF.

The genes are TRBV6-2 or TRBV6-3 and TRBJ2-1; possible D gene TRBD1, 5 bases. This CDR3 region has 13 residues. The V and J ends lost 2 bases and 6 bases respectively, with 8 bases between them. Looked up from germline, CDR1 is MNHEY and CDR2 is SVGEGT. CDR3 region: CASSYDSFNEQFF. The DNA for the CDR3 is TGTGCCAGCAGTTACGACAGTTTCAATGAGCAGTTCTTC.

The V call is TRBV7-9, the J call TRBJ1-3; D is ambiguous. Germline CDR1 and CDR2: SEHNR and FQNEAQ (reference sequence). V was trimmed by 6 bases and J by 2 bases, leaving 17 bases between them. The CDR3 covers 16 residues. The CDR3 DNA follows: TGTGCCAGCAGACCACCCCCTTCGCGCGCTGGAAACACCATATATTTT. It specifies CASRPPPSRAGNTIYF.

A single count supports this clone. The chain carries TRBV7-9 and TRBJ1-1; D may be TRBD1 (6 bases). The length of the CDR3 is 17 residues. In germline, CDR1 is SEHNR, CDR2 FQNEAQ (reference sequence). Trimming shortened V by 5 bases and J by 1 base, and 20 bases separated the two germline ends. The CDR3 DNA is TGTGCCAGCAGCCCCGGGGTTGGGGGCGCCCAGAACACTGAAGCTTTCTTT. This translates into CASSPGVGGAQNTEAFF.

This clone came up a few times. The CDR3 bases are TGCGCCAGCAGCCAAGCGGTTAGCAATCAGCCCCAGCATTTT. As protein: CASSQAVSNQPQHF. V usage is TRBV4-1 and J usage is TRBJ1-5; D not resolved. Germline loops: CDR1 MGHRA, CDR2 YSYEKL. The CDR3 loop spans 14 amino acids. Trimming pared 1 base from V and 0 bases from J, leaving 4 bases between.

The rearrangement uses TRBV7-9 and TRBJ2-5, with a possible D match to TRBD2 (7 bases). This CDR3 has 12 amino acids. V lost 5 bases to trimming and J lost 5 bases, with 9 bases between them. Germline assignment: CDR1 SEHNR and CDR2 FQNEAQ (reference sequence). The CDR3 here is CASSKGGETQYF. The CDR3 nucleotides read TGTGCCAGCAGCAAGGGGGGGGAGACCCAGTACTTC.

The CDR3 region is CASSTEETQYF. CDR3 bases: TGTGCCAGCAGCACAGAAGAGACCCAGTACTTC. The chain is built from TRBV7-9 and TRBJ2-5; D ambiguous. V was pared by 5 bases and J by 3 bases, with 4 bases between. The CDR3 is 11 residues long. From germline, CDR1 is SEHNR and CDR2 FQNEAQ (reference sequence).

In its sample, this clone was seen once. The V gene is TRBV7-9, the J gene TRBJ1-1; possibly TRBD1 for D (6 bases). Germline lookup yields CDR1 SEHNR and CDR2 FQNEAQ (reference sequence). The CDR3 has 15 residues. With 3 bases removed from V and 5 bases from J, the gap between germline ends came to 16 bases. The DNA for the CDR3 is TGTGCCAGCAGCTTTAGGTCGACAGGCGGGACTGAAGCTTTCTTT. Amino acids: CASSFRSTGGTEAFF.

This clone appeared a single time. The DNA for the CDR3 is TGTGCCAGCAGGGCCACAGGGACAGATACGCAGTATTTT. Protein product: CASRATGTDTQYF. The V call is TRBV6-5, the J call TRBJ2-3; perhaps TRBD1 as D (6 bases). V lost 6 bases and J 3 bases, leaving 10 bases between the germline ends. The CDR3 loop spans 13 amino acids. CDR1 and CDR2 from the germline V gene are MNHEY and SVGAGI.

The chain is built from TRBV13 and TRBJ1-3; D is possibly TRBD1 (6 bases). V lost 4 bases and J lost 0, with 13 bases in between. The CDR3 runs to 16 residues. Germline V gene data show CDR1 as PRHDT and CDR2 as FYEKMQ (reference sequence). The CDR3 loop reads CASSSTDRPSGNTIYF. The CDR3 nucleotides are TGTGCCAGCAGCTCCACGGACAGACCCTCTGGAAACACCATATATTTT.

This CDR3 reads CASSKRGPTEAFF. The CDR3 DNA reads as TGTGCCAGCAGTAAAAGGGGTCCCACTGAAGCTTTCTTT. V is TRBV27 and J is TRBJ1-1; D may be TRBD1 (5 bases). The CDR3 sequence is 13 residues long. Germline lookup yields CDR1 MNHEY and CDR2 SMNVEV (reference sequence). V lost 5 bases to trimming and J lost 4 bases, with 11 bases between them.

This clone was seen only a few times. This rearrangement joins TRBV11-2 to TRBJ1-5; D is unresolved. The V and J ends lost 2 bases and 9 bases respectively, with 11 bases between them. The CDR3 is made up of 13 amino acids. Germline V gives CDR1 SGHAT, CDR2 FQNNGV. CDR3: CASSLSGKGPQHF. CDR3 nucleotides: TGTGCCAGCAGCTTATCGGGAAAGGGGCCCCAGCATTTT.

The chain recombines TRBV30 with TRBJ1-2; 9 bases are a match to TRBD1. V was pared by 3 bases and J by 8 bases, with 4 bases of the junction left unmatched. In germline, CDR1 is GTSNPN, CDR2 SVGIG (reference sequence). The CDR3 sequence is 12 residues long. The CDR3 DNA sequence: TGTGCCTGGAGACAGGGGGCGGGAGGCTACACCTTC. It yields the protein CAWRQGAGGYTF.

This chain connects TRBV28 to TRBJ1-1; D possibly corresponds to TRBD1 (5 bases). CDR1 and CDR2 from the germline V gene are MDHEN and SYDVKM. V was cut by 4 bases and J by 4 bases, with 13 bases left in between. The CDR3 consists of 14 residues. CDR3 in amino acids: CASSSPGLITEAFF. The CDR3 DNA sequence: TGTGCCAGCAGTTCCCCGGGACTGATCACTGAAGCTTTCTTT. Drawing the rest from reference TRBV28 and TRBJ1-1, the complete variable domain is DVKVTQSSRYLVKRTGEKVFLECVQDMDHENMFWYRQDPGLGLRLIYFSYDVKMKEKGDIPEGYSVSREKKERFSLILESASTNQTSMYLCASSSPGLITEAFFGQGTRLTVV.

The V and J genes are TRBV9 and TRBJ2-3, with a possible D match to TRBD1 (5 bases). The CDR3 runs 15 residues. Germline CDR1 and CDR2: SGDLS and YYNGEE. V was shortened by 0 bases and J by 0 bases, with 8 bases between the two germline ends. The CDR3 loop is CASSVGAGSTDTQYF. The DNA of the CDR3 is TGTGCCAGCAGCGTAGGGGCAGGGAGCACAGATACGCAGTATTTT.

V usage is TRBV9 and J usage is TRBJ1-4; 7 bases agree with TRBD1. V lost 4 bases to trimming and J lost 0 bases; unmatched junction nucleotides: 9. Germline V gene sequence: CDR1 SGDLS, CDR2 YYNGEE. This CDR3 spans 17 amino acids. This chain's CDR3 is CASSKTGTTATNEKLFF. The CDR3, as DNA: TGTGCCAGCAGCAAGACAGGGACGACTGCAACTAATGAAAAACTGTTTTTT.

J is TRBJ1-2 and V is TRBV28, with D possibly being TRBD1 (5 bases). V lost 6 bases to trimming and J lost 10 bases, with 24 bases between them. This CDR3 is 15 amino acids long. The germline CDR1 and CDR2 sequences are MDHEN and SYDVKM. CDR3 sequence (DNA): TGTGCCAGCAGCTTGGCGGGACGATCGGAAGGGGACTACACCTTC. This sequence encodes CASSLAGRSEGDYTF.

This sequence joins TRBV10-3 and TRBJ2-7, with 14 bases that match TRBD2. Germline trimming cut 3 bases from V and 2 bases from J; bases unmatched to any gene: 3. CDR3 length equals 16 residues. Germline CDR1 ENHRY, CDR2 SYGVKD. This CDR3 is CAISDGLAGGPYEQYF. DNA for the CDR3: TGTGCCATCAGTGACGGACTAGCGGGAGGTCCCTACGAGCAGTACTTC.

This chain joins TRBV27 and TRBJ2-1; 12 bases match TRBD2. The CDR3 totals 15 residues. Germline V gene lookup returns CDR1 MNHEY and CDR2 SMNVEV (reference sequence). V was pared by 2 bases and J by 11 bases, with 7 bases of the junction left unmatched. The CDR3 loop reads CASSLLRLAGGKQFF. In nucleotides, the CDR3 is TGTGCCAGCAGTTTACTACGGCTAGCGGGAGGGAAGCAGTTCTTC.